What follows are 24 T cell receptor beta chains derived from one specimen sequenced in a study of CD8+CD57+ T cells in acquired aplastic anemia. Genomic DNA was employed as the template in profiling TCR beta VDJ and CDR3. TCRdb ran MiXCR on the reads and lists one entry per CDR3 protein. The sample consists of roughly 220,000 distinct CDR3 sequences, about 60% of them appearing once. Patients chosen for sequencing had shown CD8+CD57+ cell expansion by flow cytometry. The sample was sorted CD4+, CD8+, or CD8+CD57+ T cells (not recorded which) from PBMCs. The receptors shown here come from a human donor with aplastic anemia.

The V gene is TRBV9, the J gene TRBJ2-3; D could derive from TRBD1 or TRBD2 (5 bases each). The CDR3 sequence is 15 residues long. Germline loops: CDR1 SGDLS, CDR2 YYNGEE. Between the trimmed V and J ends, which lost 4 bases and 0 bases, there was a span of 12 bases. The CDR3 region has the DNA TGTGCCAGCAGCCTTCGGGGCCTGAGCACAGATACGCAGTATTTT. This sequence encodes CASSLRGLSTDTQYF. Drawing the rest from reference TRBV9 and TRBJ2-3, the complete variable domain is DSGVTQTPKHLITATGQRVTLRCSPRSGDLSVYWYQQSLDQGLQFLIQYYNGEERAKGNILERFSAQQFPDLHSELNLSSLELGDSALYFCASSLRGLSTDTQYFGPGTRLTVL.

V is TRBV4-1 and J is TRBJ1-6; D might be TRBD1 (6 bases). The CDR3 extends over 16 amino acids. The V gene's germline CDR1 is MGHRA and CDR2 YSYEKL. The germline V and J ends were trimmed by 2 bases and 13 bases, with 21 bases remaining between them. The CDR3 bases are TGCGCCAGCAGCCAACCCGACGAGGGGGTCTTGAGGCCCCTCCACTTT. This translates into CASSQPDEGVLRPLHF.

This clonotype has a count of ten or more. The rearrangement joins TRBV9 to TRBJ1-2, with a possible D match to TRBD1 (6 bases). Germline CDR1 and CDR2: SGDLS and YYNGEE. This CDR3 has 12 residues. Trimming left V 3 bases short and J 6 bases short, with 9 bases between. This CDR3 is CASSGTGNGYTF. The DNA for the CDR3 is TGTGCCAGCAGCGGTACAGGGAATGGCTACACCTTC.

For this clonotype: One junction end disagrees with the germline gene, perhaps due to a read error. V gene TRBV9 combines with J gene TRBJ2-7; 8 bases match TRBD2. Germline assignment: CDR1 SGDLS and CDR2 YYNGEE. The CDR3 is made up of 16 amino acids. This chain's CDR3 is CASSKAGLARSYELYF. The CDR3 DNA is TGTGCCAGCTCCAAAGCTGGACTAGCTCGATCGTACGAGCTGTACTTC. Filled out from reference TRBV9 and TRBJ2-7, the complete variable domain reads DSGVTQTPKHLITATGQRVTLRCSPRSGDLSVYWYQQSLDQGLQFLIQYYNGEERAKGNILERFSAQQFPDLHSELNLSSLELGDSALYFCASSKAGLARSYELYFGPGTRLTVT.

V is TRBV20-1 and J is TRBJ2-5; D is unresolved. Trimming took 4 bases from V and 6 from J, leaving 9 bases between them. The CDR3 is made up of 11 amino acids. Germline CDR1 and CDR2: DFQATT and SNEGSKA (reference sequence). The CDR3 protein is CSAIVSQTQYF. Written as DNA, the CDR3 is TGCAGTGCTATAGTTTCACAGACCCAGTACTTC.

The chain links TRBV15 to TRBJ2-7; a weak D match, TRBD1 (6 bases). The CDR3 is 17 amino acids. Trimming cost V 3 bases and J 3 bases, with 21 bases left between them. Looked up from germline, CDR1 is LNHNV and CDR2 is YYDKDF (reference sequence). The CDR3 DNA reads TGTGCCACCAGCAGGGATTTAAGACAGGCCAGTCGCTACGAGCAGTACTTC. It codes for CATSRDLRQASRYEQYF.

The chain carries TRBV20-1 and TRBJ2-2; a weak D match, TRBD2 (6 bases). Germline V lookup: CDR1 DFQATT, CDR2 SNEGSKA (reference sequence). The CDR3 sequence is 13 residues long. The DNA of the CDR3 is TGCAGCGTGGCGGAGGGTGGAGGCGGGGAGCTGTTTTTT. It encodes CSVAEGGGGELFF.

The chain has TRBV19 and TRBJ2-5; no reliable D call. Germline assignment: CDR1 LNHDA and CDR2 SQIVND (reference sequence). Trimming left V 5 bases short and J 7 bases short, with 20 bases between. The CDR3 spans 15 residues. CDR3 bases: TGTGCCAGTAGTTTCCCCGGCCTGCAGTCGAGGACCCAGTACTTC. Translating it yields CASSFPGLQSRTQYF.

For this clonotype: One end of the junction varies from germline; a read error may be responsible. The J gene is TRBJ1-2, the V gene TRBV7-9, with D unresolved. CDR3 size: 15 residues. The germline gives CDR1 SEHNR, CDR2 FQNEAQ (reference sequence). The CDR3 bases are TGTGCCGGCAGCTTAGATTCCGGGTATGGCTATGGCTACACCTTC. Residues: CAGSLDSGYGYGYTF.

The chain joins TRBV7-2 to TRBJ1-1; D gene ambiguous. The germline V gene has CDR1 SGHTA and CDR2 FQGNSA. Trimming removed 2 bases at V and 1 base at J, with 8 bases between. The CDR3 has 14 amino acids. CDR3 in DNA: TGTGCCAGCAGCTTAAAGTCAAAGAACACTGAAGCTTTCTTT. Protein: CASSLKSKNTEAFF.

This clonotype was observed once. The CDR3 bases are TGCGCCAGCAGCTTCGGACAGGGTGAACAGCCCCAGCATTTT. It encodes CASSFGQGEQPQHF. J is TRBJ1-5 and V is TRBV5-1; 8 nucleotides line up with TRBD1. V lost 2 bases and J lost 7; bases outside the gene matches: 5. The V gene's germline CDR1 is SGHRS and CDR2 YFSETQ. CDR3 size: 14 residues.

The V and J genes are TRBV7-2 and TRBJ1-1, with a weak D call TRBD1 (6 bases). V was trimmed by 7 bases and J by 5 bases, leaving 20 bases between them. Germline V CDR1 and CDR2: SGHTA, FQGNSA. CDR3 length: 15 amino acids. In DNA form, the CDR3 reads TGTGCCAGCACCGCCCCCCGGGGGGCGAGTACTGAAGCTTTCTTT. This gives the protein CASTAPRGASTEAFF.

This clonotype was seen more than once but under ten times. CDR3 residues: CASSPAPVYNEQFF. The DNA of the CDR3 is TGTGCCAGCAGCCCCGCCCCTGTATACAATGAGCAGTTCTTC. The rearrangement links TRBV7-9 to TRBJ2-1; D call uncertain. Looked up from germline, CDR1 is SEHNR and CDR2 is FQNEAQ (reference sequence). The V end was cut by 5 bases, the J end by 4 bases, with 12 bases between. CDR3 length: 14 residues.

Notes on this clonotype: This clone may be a read error of a much larger clone one base away. J is TRBJ1-5 and V is TRBV15; D may be TRBD1 (5 bases). Trimming removed 6 bases from V and 7 bases from J, with 13 bases in between. Per germline, CDR1 LNHNV and CDR2 YYDKDF (reference sequence). The CDR3 sequence is 13 residues long. The CDR3 bases are TGTGCCACCAGTATGGGGGTCCTCCAGCCCCAGCATTTT. Protein: CATSMGVLQPQHF.

This chain joins TRBV29-1 and TRBJ2-7; TRBD1 agrees at 10 bases. Germline CDR1 SQVTM, CDR2 ANQGSEA. There are 16 residues in the CDR3. The V and J ends lost 8 bases and 7 bases, in that order; junction bases with no gene match: 20. The CDR3 region has the DNA TGCAGCATTGTGTTGGGGGGGACAGGGACAGGGGATGAGCAGTACTTC. Protein sequence: CSIVLGGTGTGDEQYF.

This clonotype came up a few times. The chain has TRBV20-1 and TRBJ2-1; tentatively, D is TRBD1 (6 bases). CDR3 length equals 12 residues. Germline-derived CDR1 and CDR2 are DFQATT and SNEGSKA (reference sequence). Trimming removed 5 bases at V and 7 bases at J, with 12 bases between. CDR3 loop: CSAGTTQNEQFF. The CDR3 region has the DNA TGCAGTGCTGGGACAACCCAAAATGAGCAGTTCTTC.

V is TRBV7-9 and J is TRBJ2-1, with 7 bases that match TRBD2. This CDR3 spans 16 amino acids. Germline V lookup: CDR1 SEHNR, CDR2 FQNEAQ (reference sequence). The V segment lost 5 bases and the J segment 2 bases; nucleotides outside the gene matches: 9. CDR3 in DNA: TGTGCCAGCAGCCGTATAGCGGGCTCCCCCTACAATGAGCAGTTCTTC. Its protein product is CASSRIAGSPYNEQFF.

The chain employs TRBV5-6 and TRBJ2-1; 11 bases line up with TRBD2. V was pared by 4 bases and J by 8 bases, with 11 bases of the junction left unmatched. CDR3 size: 16 residues. Germline V gives CDR1 SGHDT, CDR2 YYEEEE. CDR3 in amino acids: CASSHLAGGRYDEQFF. The DNA for the CDR3 is TGTGCCAGCAGCCATCTAGCGGGGGGCCGGTACGATGAGCAGTTCTTC.

The chain joins TRBV7-9 to TRBJ2-7, with D perhaps matching TRBD1 (5 bases). Germline values: CDR1 SEHNR, CDR2 FQNEAQ (reference sequence). CDR3 length equals 14 residues. CDR3 protein: CAISLRQPYYEQYV. The CDR3 DNA reads TGTGCCATCAGCCTCAGACAGCCCTACTACGAGCAGTACGTC.

The chain carries TRBV2 and TRBJ2-7; the D call may be TRBD1 or TRBD2 (5 bases each). The germline V gene encodes CDR1 SNHLY and CDR2 FYNNEI. There are 18 residues in the CDR3. V was pared by 1 base and J by 2 bases, with 21 bases between. The CDR3 spells CASSEVLDIGTYPYEQYF. The CDR3 coding sequence is TGTGCCAGCAGTGAAGTTTTAGATATAGGGACGTACCCCTACGAGCAGTACTTC.

The chain has TRBV7-3 and TRBJ2-5, with 8 bases aligning to TRBD1. The CDR3 runs 15 residues. The V segment lost 2 bases and the J segment 4 bases; nucleotides outside the gene matches: 6. Germline loops: CDR1 SGHTA, CDR2 FQGTGA. For the CDR3, the DNA is TGTGCCAGCAGCTTAGCCCGGACAGGGAGAGAGACCCAGTACTTC. This gives the protein CASSLARTGRETQYF.

The V gene is TRBV15, the J gene TRBJ1-1, with 11 bases fitting TRBD1. Unmatched junction bases numbered 8, after V lost 7 bases and J lost 4 bases. The CDR3 runs to 15 residues. The V gene's germline CDR1 is LNHNV and CDR2 YYDKDF (reference sequence). The DNA of the CDR3 is TGTGCCACCACCCAGTCCGGGACAGGGGGCACTGAAGCTTTCTTT. Protein sequence: CATTQSGTGGTEAFF.

This chain's CDR3 is CASSEQSFRETQYF. CDR3 DNA sequence: TGTGCCAGCAGTGAGCAGAGTTTCAGGGAGACCCAGTACTTC. The chain couples TRBV12-3 or TRBV12-4 to TRBJ2-5; D is undetermined. Trimming shortened V by 5 bases and J by 5 bases, and 15 bases separated the two germline ends. CDR3 length: 14 residues.

The chain recombines TRBV14 with TRBJ2-5, with D possibly matching TRBD2 (6 bases). Germline CDR1 SGHDN, CDR2 FVKESK. V was trimmed by 3 bases and J by 0 bases, leaving 8 bases between them. The CDR3 consists of 14 residues. The DNA of the CDR3 is TGTGCCAGCAGCCAGCGGGACCACCAAGAGACCCAGTACTTC. It yields the protein CASSQRDHQETQYF.